This T cell receptor (beta chain) was recovered during a study of spatial heterogeneity in lung cancer. With V trimmed by 3 bases and J by 4 bases, 14 bases remained unmatched. Germline V gene data show CDR1 as SGHRS and CDR2 as YFSETQ. This CDR3 is built from 17 residues. This clonotype occurred a few times. TCRdb ran MiXCR on the 5' RACE reads and lists one entry per CDR3 protein. Found here are 7,500 to 10,000 distinct CDR3 sequences, 15% to 19% of them singletons; the top ten hold about 15%. This sample's time point: sample taken at primary tumor resection. The donor population consisted of 72 patients with untreated, early-stage non-small cell lung cancer.

The input for sequencing was normal lung tissue next to the tumor, taken at surgery. The V gene is TRBV5-1, the J gene TRBJ1-2, with 8 bases fitting TRBD1. This clonotype was obtained from a male donor with early-stage non-small cell lung cancer. This chain's CDR3 is CASSSSLTGGGVYGYTF. The CDR3 coding sequence is TGCGCCAGCAGCTCCAGTCTAACAGGGGGAGGCGTCTATGGCTACACCTTC.